This T cell receptor beta chain was recovered during a study of blood T cell repertoires in COVID-19. The table came from immunoSEQ multiplex PCR; TCRdb's copy has only in-frame clones and leaves some out. This table has 150,000 to 200,000 clones, around 80% appearing once. The CDR3 contains 12 residues. The V gene lost 7 bases and the J gene lost 3 bases, with 10 bases spanning the gap. Germline V gene data show CDR1 as MNHNY and CDR2 as SVGAGI (reference sequence). This sequence was found in a man aged 45-65 years who had recovered from COVID-19. The sequenced sample was PBMCs or T cells enriched from blood (not recorded which). The rearrangement uses TRBV6-6 and TRBJ2-7, with D tentatively TRBD2 (6 bases). CDR3 in amino acids: CASNGGLYEQYF. CDR3 in DNA: TGTGCCAGCAATGGAGGGCTCTACGAGCAGTACTTC.